Below are 19 T cell receptor beta chains sequenced from a single sample in a study of CD8+ T cells in alopecia areata. Treatment given: oral pan-JAK inhibitor, 5-10 mg twice daily. It was cDNA, reverse transcribed from extracted RNA, that served as the sequencing template. Generated by immunoSEQ multiplex PCR, the TCRdb table keeps only in-frame clones and is missing some. The sample contains some 220,000 clones, about 57% of which appear only once. The sample was CD4+ T cells sorted from blood, taken at week 4, from a patient treated with tofacitinib. The receptors here all came from a human donor with alopecia areata.

This clone was seen more than once but under ten times. This chain links TRBV4-1 with TRBJ2-7; 7 nucleotides match TRBD2. Trimming cost V 4 bases and J 0 bases; bases outside gene matches: 6. CDR1 is MGHRA and CDR2 is YSYEKL in the germline V gene. The CDR3 is 15 amino acids. The CDR3 loop is CASSPGAGTSYEQYF. DNA of the CDR3: TGCGCCAGCAGCCCAGGAGCGGGGACCTCCTACGAGCAGTACTTC.

This clone was counted between two and nine times. This chain links TRBV28 with TRBJ1-2; D is unclear. This CDR3 is built from 15 residues. The V end was cut by 2 bases, the J end by 0 bases, with 10 bases between. Germline V gives CDR1 MDHEN, CDR2 SYDVKM. This CDR3 is CASSLEVRTNYGYTF. The CDR3 nucleotides are TGTGCCAGCAGTTTAGAGGTCCGAACTAACTATGGCTACACCTTC.

The CDR3 nucleotides are TGTGCCAGCATCGATCGGGGCAGGGGAGAGCAGTACTTC. The encoded protein is CASIDRGRGEQYF. The rearrangement uses TRBV2 and TRBJ2-7; maybe TRBD1 (6 bases). CDR1 and CDR2 (germline): SNHLY, FYNNEI. V lost 7 bases, J lost 7 bases, and 17 bases lay in between. The CDR3 loop spans 13 amino acids.

The chain carries TRBV18 and TRBJ2-3; 7 nucleotides agree with TRBD1. CDR3 length: 15 residues. V lost 0 bases and J lost 3; bases outside the gene matches: 3. Germline assignment: CDR1 KGHSH and CDR2 LQKENI. The CDR3 loop is CASSPPGTVTDTQYF. For the CDR3, the DNA is TGTGCCAGCTCACCACCCGGGACAGTAACAGATACGCAGTATTTT.

This chain links TRBV2 with TRBJ1-6; perhaps TRBD1 as D (6 bases). This CDR3 region has 14 residues. The germline gives CDR1 SNHLY, CDR2 FYNNEI. The V end was cut by 7 bases, the J end by 4 bases, with 11 bases between. The CDR3 reads CASKRDTYNSPLHF. CDR3 DNA sequence: TGTGCCAGCAAACGGGACACTTATAATTCACCCCTCCACTTT.

The gene calls are TRBV7-2 and TRBJ2-5; the D gene is possibly TRBD1 (5 bases). Trimming took off 1 base at V and 3 bases at J, with 9 bases between the two ends. Germline CDR1 is SGHTA and CDR2 is FQGNSA. This CDR3 region has 14 residues. The CDR3 DNA sequence: TGTGCCAGCAGCTTAGACAGGTCCAAAGAGACCCAGTACTTC. It specifies CASSLDRSKETQYF. Filled out from reference TRBV7-2 and TRBJ2-5, the complete variable domain reads GAGVSQSPSNKVTEKGKDVELRCDPISGHTALYWYRQSLGQGLEFLIYFQGNSAPDKSGLPSDRFSAERTGGSVSTLTIQRTQQEDSAVYLCASSLDRSKETQYFGPGTRLLVL.

The chain combines TRBV4-3 with TRBJ1-5; D remains ambiguous. This CDR3 has 13 residues. V lost 3 bases to trimming and J lost 6 bases, with 9 bases between them. Germline CDR1 reads LGHNA; CDR2 reads YSLEER. CDR3 residues: CASSQGVRQPQHF. CDR3 DNA sequence: TGCGCCAGCAGCCAGGGAGTTCGTCAGCCCCAGCATTTT.

This clone occurred many times. The chain couples TRBV29-1 to TRBJ1-1; no clear D. CDR3 size: 12 residues. Germline CDR1 reads SQVTM; CDR2 reads ANQGSEA. Trimming pared 7 bases from V and 6 bases from J, leaving 15 bases between. CDR3 bases: TGCAGCGCCTATATGTCAAGCGCTGAAGCTTTCTTT. Protein: CSAYMSSAEAFF.

The chain joins TRBV9 to TRBJ2-3, with D possibly TRBD1 on 5 matching bases. The V gene's germline CDR1 is SGDLS and CDR2 YYNGEE. The V gene lost 0 bases and the J gene lost 2 bases, with 10 bases spanning the gap. The CDR3 runs 15 residues. CDR3 in DNA: TGTGCCAGCAGCGTAGGGGCAGGGCCCACAGATACGCAGTATTTT. It encodes CASSVGAGPTDTQYF.

This clone was detected a few times. The CDR3 loop is CASSPGGLASADTQYF. The DNA of the CDR3 is TGTGCCAGCAGCCCAGGCGGACTAGCTAGCGCAGATACGCAGTATTTT. The chain uses TRBV9 and TRBJ2-3; 8 nucleotides line up with TRBD2. The CDR3 is made up of 16 amino acids. With 4 bases clipped from V and 4 bases from J, the junction kept 11 bases outside the gene matches. CDR1 is SGDLS, CDR2 YYNGEE, per germline. The full variable domain, rest sourced from reference TRBV9 and TRBJ2-3, is DSGVTQTPKHLITATGQRVTLRCSPRSGDLSVYWYQQSLDQGLQFLIQYYNGEERAKGNILERFSAQQFPDLHSELNLSSLELGDSALYFCASSPGGLASADTQYFGPGTRLTVL.

There are a few counts of this clone. The V and J genes are TRBV29-1 and TRBJ1-5, with D unresolved. V was pared by 4 bases and J by 3 bases, with 10 bases between. Germline loops: CDR1 SQVTM, CDR2 ANQGSEA. The length of the CDR3 is 13 residues. DNA of the CDR3: TGCAGCGTTGCCGCCGGGGACAATCAGCCCCAGCATTTT. Its translation: CSVAAGDNQPQHF.

This sequence joins TRBV4-3 and TRBJ1-2; TRBD1 matches 8 bases. The ends lost 2 bases at V and 4 bases at J; junction bases unmatched: 15. Germline values: CDR1 LGHNA, CDR2 YSLEER. The CDR3 covers 18 residues. The CDR3 bases are TGCGCCAGCAGCCAACCTCAAGAGTTAGGACAGGGCGGCTATGGCTACACCTTC. The encoded protein is CASSQPQELGQGGYGYTF.

This clone turned up a few times. The V and J genes are TRBV14 and TRBJ2-5, with D perhaps TRBD1 (6 bases). V was pared by 1 base and J by 3 bases, with 18 bases between. CDR1 and CDR2 (germline): SGHDN, FVKESK. This CDR3 is 17 amino acids long. DNA of the CDR3: TGTGCCAGCAGCCAAGTTTTTCTAGTAGGGGGAAAAGAGACCCAGTACTTC. This gives the protein CASSQVFLVGGKETQYF.

V and J are TRBV30 and TRBJ2-2, with no clear D. CDR3 length equals 16 residues. Per germline, CDR1 GTSNPN and CDR2 SVGIG (reference sequence). With 1 base removed from V and 3 bases from J, the gap between germline ends came to 15 bases. CDR3 region: CAWSDFSGSYTGELFF. The DNA of the CDR3 is TGTGCCTGGAGTGACTTTTCCGGGTCCTACACCGGGGAGCTGTTTTTT.

The V gene is TRBV25-1, the J gene TRBJ2-2, with a tentative D call TRBD2 (5 bases). Trimming shortened V by 4 bases and J by 3 bases, and 15 bases separated the two germline ends. The CDR3 contains 16 residues. Germline CDR1 reads MGHDK; CDR2 reads SYGVNS. CDR3: CASSGQAGGYTGELFF. DNA of the CDR3: TGTGCCAGCAGTGGACAAGCCGGAGGATACACCGGGGAGCTGTTTTTT.

The chain has TRBV29-1 and TRBJ2-5, with a weak D call TRBD2 (6 bases). The V end was cut by 5 bases, the J end by 1 base, with 8 bases between. This CDR3 region has 12 residues. Germline V CDR1 and CDR2: SQVTM, ANQGSEA. The CDR3 nucleotides are TGCAGCGTTACCGGGGGCCAAGAGACCCAGTACTTC. Its protein product is CSVTGGQETQYF.

CDR3 residues: CASREDSINNEQFF. CDR3 nucleotide sequence: TGTGCCAGCAGAGAGGACAGCATTAACAATGAGCAGTTCTTC. The chain links TRBV28 to TRBJ2-1; tentatively, D is TRBD1 (6 bases). This CDR3 region has 14 residues. Trimming pared 6 bases from V and 5 bases from J, leaving 14 bases between. The germline CDR1 and CDR2 sequences are MDHEN and SYDVKM.

This chain connects TRBV7-3 to TRBJ2-3; D not resolved. This CDR3 spans 12 amino acids. Germline V gives CDR1 SGHTA, CDR2 FQGTGA. V was shortened by 1 base and J by 4 bases, with 3 bases between the two germline ends. The CDR3 region is CASSLIADTQYF. DNA of the CDR3: TGTGCCAGCAGCTTAATTGCAGATACGCAGTATTTT.

There are a few counts of this clone. V is TRBV2 and J is TRBJ2-7, with 8 bases lining up with TRBD2. The CDR3 totals 15 residues. V lost 0 bases, J lost 4 bases, and 5 bases stayed unmatched. Per germline, CDR1 SNHLY and CDR2 FYNNEI. CDR3 loop: CASSEAPGGPYEQYF. As DNA, the CDR3 is TGTGCCAGCAGTGAAGCCCCGGGGGGGCCGTACGAGCAGTACTTC. The variable domain in full, completed from reference TRBV2 and TRBJ2-7, reads EPEVTQTPSHQVTQMGQEVILRCVPISNHLYFYWYRQILGQKVEFLVSFYNNEISEKSEIFDDQFSVERPDGSNFTLKIRSTKLEDSAMYFCASSEAPGGPYEQYFGPGTRLTVT.